These T cell receptor beta chains were read from a single sample in a study of blood T cell repertoires in COVID-19. Libraries were prepared by immunoSEQ multiplex PCR; TCRdb keeps only in-frame clonotypes and omits some of them. The repertoire has around 100,000 clones, more than 75% of them found once; the top ten carry roughly 14%. Sequencing was performed on peripheral blood. These receptors were taken from a human donor in a cohort sampled during active COVID-19. Each CDR3 is given with its conserved first and last residue. Fields, in order: V gene, J gene, D gene, clone size, CDR3 DNA, CDR3 protein. The D gene is left open where the match is weak. Clone sizes are given selectively: once, few, many, or a class where the clone is expanded.

V: TRBV4-1; J: TRBJ2-1; D: TRBD2; size: -; DNA: TGCGCCAGCAGCCAGGGGCTAGCGGGTAGCTACAATGAGCAGTTCTTC; CDR3: CASSQGLAGSYNEQFF
V: TRBV5-4; J: TRBJ2-7; D: TRBD1; size: -; DNA: TGTGCCAGCAGCTTGTACAGGGGCTACGAGCAGTACTTC; CDR3: CASSLYRGYEQYF
V: TRBV7-9; J: TRBJ2-1; D: -; size: -; DNA: TGTGCCAGCAGCTTCCGGGATGAGCAGTTCTTC; CDR3: CASSFRDEQFF
V: TRBV5-1; J: TRBJ2-3; D: -; size: -; DNA: TGCGCCAGCAGCTCTAGCACAGATACGCAGTATTTT; CDR3: CASSSSTDTQYF
V: TRBV24-1; J: TRBJ2-1; D: -; size: -; DNA: TGTGCCACCAGTGATTACAGGGGTAGCGGGACAGCTTACAATGAGCAGTTCTTC; CDR3: CATSDYRGSGTAYNEQFF
V: TRBV2; J: TRBJ1-5; D: TRBD1; size: -; DNA: TGTGCCAGCAGTGAAGGAGGGGGCCTTCAGCCCCAGCATTTT; CDR3: CASSEGGGLQPQHF
V: TRBV6-5; J: TRBJ2-7; D: TRBD2; size: -; DNA: TGTGCCAGCATTTCGACTAGCGGTTCCTACGAGCAGTACTTC; CDR3: CASISTSGSYEQYF
V: TRBV19; J: TRBJ2-3; D: -; size: -; DNA: TGTGCCAGTAGTCGCCCGGAGGTAGATACGCAGTATTTT; CDR3: CASSRPEVDTQYF
V: TRBV24-1; J: TRBJ2-1; D: -; size: -; DNA: TGTGCCACCAGTGTGAGCGGAGCCTACAATGAGCAGTTCTTC; CDR3: CATSVSGAYNEQFF
V: TRBV6-2/TRBV6-3; J: TRBJ1-5; D: -; size: -; DNA: TGTGCCAGCAGTTACCAAGGCCCCGGGACAAAATCCAATCAGCCCCAGCATTTT; CDR3: CASSYQGPGTKSNQPQHF
V: TRBV9; J: TRBJ2-2; D: TRBD2; size: few; DNA: TGTGCCAGCAGCGTAGTCGCGGGGGGGCCGGGGGAGCTGTTTTTT; CDR3: CASSVVAGGPGELFF
V: TRBV4-2; J: TRBJ1-4; D: TRBD1; size: few; DNA: TGTGCCAGCAGCCATCAGGACAGGGGGAATGAAAAACTGTTTTTT; CDR3: CASSHQDRGNEKLFF
V: TRBV24-1; J: TRBJ2-3; D: TRBD2; size: -; DNA: TGTGCCACCAGTTTAGGGACTAGCGGGACCACAGATACGCAGTATTTT; CDR3: CATSLGTSGTTDTQYF
V: TRBV6-2/TRBV6-3; J: TRBJ1-1; D: TRBD1; size: -; DNA: TGTGCCAGCAGTTACTTGACAGGGTTCCCCACACAAGTTGAAGCTTTCTTT; CDR3: CASSYLTGFPTQVEAFF
V: TRBV5-1; J: TRBJ2-1; D: TRBD2; size: -; DNA: TGCGCCAGCAGCTTGGAGGCTAGCGGGGGGATAAGCTCCTACAATGAGCAGTTCTTC; CDR3: CASSLEASGGISSYNEQFF
V: TRBV9; J: TRBJ2-1; D: -; size: -; DNA: TGTGCCAGCAGCGTAGGCGTGCGGGATGAGCAGTTCTTC; CDR3: CASSVGVRDEQFF
V: TRBV4-1; J: TRBJ2-7; D: TRBD1; size: -; DNA: TGCGCCAGCAGCCAAGAAATAGGGACAGCTCCCTACGAGCAGTACTTC; CDR3: CASSQEIGTAPYEQYF
V: TRBV11-2; J: TRBJ2-1; D: TRBD2; size: -; DNA: TGTGCCAGCAGCGGGACTAGCCCCAATGAGCAGTTCTTC; CDR3: CASSGTSPNEQFF
V: TRBV15; J: TRBJ2-7; D: -; size: -; DNA: TGTGCCACCAGCAGAGATCTTAGCGAGCAGTACTTC; CDR3: CATSRDLSEQYF
V: TRBV28; J: TRBJ2-3; D: -; size: -; DNA: TGTGCCAGCAGTTTGGAGGCTCCAGATACGCAGTATTTT; CDR3: CASSLEAPDTQYF
V: TRBV27; J: TRBJ1-3; D: TRBD1; size: -; DNA: TGTGCCAGCAGATTAGGGGGCGCGGGTGGAAACACCATATATTTT; CDR3: CASRLGGAGGNTIYF
V: TRBV6-5; J: TRBJ2-7; D: TRBD1; size: -; DNA: TGTGCCAGCAGGCTCCGGGACAGCTCCTACGAGCAGTACTTC; CDR3: CASRLRDSSYEQYF
V: TRBV10-3; J: TRBJ1-2; D: -; size: -; DNA: TGTGCCATCAGGGCGGGACTCATTATCTATGGCTACACCTTC; CDR3: CAIRAGLIIYGYTF
V: TRBV3-1/TRBV3-2; J: TRBJ2-1; D: TRBD2; size: -; DNA: TGTGCCAGCAGCGGCAGCTGGGGGGGGAATGAGCAGTTCTTC; CDR3: CASSGSWGGNEQFF
V: TRBV28; J: TRBJ1-5; D: -; size: once; DNA: TGTGCCAGCAGTTCACAGGGTTTGGGCAATCAGCCCCAGCATTTT; CDR3: CASSSQGLGNQPQHF
V: TRBV28; J: TRBJ1-1; D: -; size: -; DNA: TGTGCCAGTGAGGGGAACACTGAAGCTTTCTTT; CDR3: CASEGNTEAFF
V: TRBV28; J: TRBJ2-7; D: -; size: -; DNA: TGTGCCAGCAGTCCACCCAGGGTTTCCAACGAGCAGTACTTC; CDR3: CASSPPRVSNEQYF
V: TRBV6-1; J: TRBJ1-1; D: -; size: -; DNA: TGTGCCAGCAGTGATGGGGGGAGCAGGACCTCAGTATCTGAAGCTTTCTTT; CDR3: CASSDGGSRTSVSEAFF
V: TRBV6-5; J: TRBJ2-1; D: -; size: -; DNA: TGTGCCAGCAGTTGGGTTTCGGAGTACAATGAGCAGTTCTTC; CDR3: CASSWVSEYNEQFF
V: TRBV7-2; J: TRBJ1-5; D: TRBD1; size: -; DNA: TGTGCCAGCAGCTTATACGGCACAGGGGGGACTGGTAGCAATCAGCCCCAGCATTTT; CDR3: CASSLYGTGGTGSNQPQHF
V: TRBV28; J: TRBJ1-2; D: -; size: -; DNA: TGTGCCAGCTGGGAAGAGGGTAACTATGGCTACACCTTC; CDR3: CASWEEGNYGYTF
V: TRBV18; J: TRBJ2-5; D: -; size: -; DNA: TGTGCCAGCTCAACGGGAATCTGGGAGACCCAGTACTTC; CDR3: CASSTGIWETQYF
V: TRBV21-1; J: TRBJ2-1; D: -; size: once; DNA: TGTGCCAGCAGCAAAAGGGGACTAGCGTCTAATGAGCAGTTCTTC; CDR3: CASSKRGLASNEQFF
V: TRBV5-5; J: TRBJ1-2; D: -; size: -; DNA: TGTGCCAGCAGCTTGGCCCAGGGTGGGGGCTACACCTTC; CDR3: CASSLAQGGGYTF
V: TRBV5-4; J: TRBJ2-7; D: TRBD1; size: -; DNA: TGTGCCAGCAGCTCCAAGACAGGGTACGAGCAGTACTTC; CDR3: CASSSKTGYEQYF
V: TRBV7-9; J: TRBJ2-1; D: TRBD1; size: -; DNA: TGTGCCAGCAGCCAACCCGGGACAGACAACTACAATGAGCAGTTCTTC; CDR3: CASSQPGTDNYNEQFF
V: TRBV29-1; J: TRBJ2-7; D: TRBD2; size: -; DNA: TGCAGCGTTGAAGGCCTAGGGACTAGCGGGGACTACGAGCAGTACTTC; CDR3: CSVEGLGTSGDYEQYF
V: TRBV9; J: TRBJ2-1; D: TRBD1; size: few; DNA: TGTGCCAGCAGCGTCAGGGGGACAGGGGACGAGCAGTTCTTC; CDR3: CASSVRGTGDEQFF
V: TRBV3-1/TRBV3-2; J: TRBJ2-5; D: TRBD2; size: -; DNA: TGTGCCAGCAGCTCAACCGGGACTAGCGGGCCAATACAGTACTTC; CDR3: CASSSTGTSGPIQYF